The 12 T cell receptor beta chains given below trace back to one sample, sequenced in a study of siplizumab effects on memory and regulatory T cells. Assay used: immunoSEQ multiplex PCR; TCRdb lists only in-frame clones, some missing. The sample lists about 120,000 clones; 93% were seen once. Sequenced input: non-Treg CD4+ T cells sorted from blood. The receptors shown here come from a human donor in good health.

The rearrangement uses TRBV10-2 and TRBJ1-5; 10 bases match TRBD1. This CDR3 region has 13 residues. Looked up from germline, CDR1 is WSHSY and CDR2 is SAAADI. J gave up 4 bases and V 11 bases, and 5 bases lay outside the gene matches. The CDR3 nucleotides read TGCGCCGGTGGGACAGGGGAGAATCAGCCCCAGCATTTT. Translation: CAGGTGENQPQHF.

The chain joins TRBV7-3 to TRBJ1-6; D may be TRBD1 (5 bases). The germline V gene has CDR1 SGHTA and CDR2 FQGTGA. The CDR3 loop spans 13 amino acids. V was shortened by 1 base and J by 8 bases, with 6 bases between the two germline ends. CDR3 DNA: TGTGCCAGCAGCTTAAGCAGGGATTCACCCCTCCACTTT. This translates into CASSLSRDSPLHF.

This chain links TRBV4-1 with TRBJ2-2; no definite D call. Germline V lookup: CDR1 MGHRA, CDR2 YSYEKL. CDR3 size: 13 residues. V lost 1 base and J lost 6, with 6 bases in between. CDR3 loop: CASSQVVPGELFF. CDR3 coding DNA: TGCGCCAGCAGCCAAGTTGTCCCCGGGGAGCTGTTTTTT.

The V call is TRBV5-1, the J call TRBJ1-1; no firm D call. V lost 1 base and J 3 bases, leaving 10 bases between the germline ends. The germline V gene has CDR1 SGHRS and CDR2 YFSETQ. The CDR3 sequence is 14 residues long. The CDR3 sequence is CASSLLVDDTEAFF. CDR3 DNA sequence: TGCGCCAGCAGCTTGCTGGTTGATGACACTGAAGCTTTCTTT. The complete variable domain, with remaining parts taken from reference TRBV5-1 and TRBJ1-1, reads KAGVTQTPRYLIKTRGQQVTLSCSPISGHRSVSWYQQTPGQGLQFLFEYFSETQRNKGNFPGRFSGRQFSNSRSEMNVSTLELGDSALYLCASSLLVDDTEAFFGQGTRLTVV.

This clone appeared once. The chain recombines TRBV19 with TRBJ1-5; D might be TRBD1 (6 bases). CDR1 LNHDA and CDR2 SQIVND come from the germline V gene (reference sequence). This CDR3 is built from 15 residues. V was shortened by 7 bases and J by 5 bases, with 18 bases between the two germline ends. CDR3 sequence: CASIPGRGRHQPQHF. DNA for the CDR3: TGTGCCAGTATCCCCGGCAGGGGTCGCCATCAGCCCCAGCATTTT.

The CDR3 reads CAINQDRGLNEQFF. The CDR3 DNA reads TGTGCCATCAATCAGGACAGGGGGCTGAATGAGCAGTTCTTC. The chain uses TRBV10-3 and TRBJ2-1, with 11 bases lining up with TRBD1. With V trimmed by 7 bases and J by 7 bases, 6 bases remained unmatched. The CDR3 consists of 14 residues. The germline gives CDR1 ENHRY, CDR2 SYGVKD.

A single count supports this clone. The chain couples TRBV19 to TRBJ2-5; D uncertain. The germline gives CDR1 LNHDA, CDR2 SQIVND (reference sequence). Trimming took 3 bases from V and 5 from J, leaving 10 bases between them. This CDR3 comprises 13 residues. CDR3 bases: TGTGCCAGTAGTATCTTCGGGTTGGAGACCCAGTACTTC. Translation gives CASSIFGLETQYF. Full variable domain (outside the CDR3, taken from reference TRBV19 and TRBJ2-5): DGGITQSPKYLFRKEGQNVTLSCEQNLNHDAMYWYRQDPGQGLRLIYYSQIVNDFQKGDIAEGYSVSREKKESFPLTVTSAQKNPTAFYLCASSIFGLETQYFGPGTRLLVL.

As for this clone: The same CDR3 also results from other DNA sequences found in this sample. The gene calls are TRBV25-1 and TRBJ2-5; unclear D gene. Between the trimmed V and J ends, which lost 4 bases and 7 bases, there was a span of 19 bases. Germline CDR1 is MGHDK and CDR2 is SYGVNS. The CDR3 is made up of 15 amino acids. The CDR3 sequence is CASSGPGTTSGTQYF. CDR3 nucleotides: TGTGCCAGCAGTGGTCCTGGTACTACTTCGGGGACCCAGTACTTC.

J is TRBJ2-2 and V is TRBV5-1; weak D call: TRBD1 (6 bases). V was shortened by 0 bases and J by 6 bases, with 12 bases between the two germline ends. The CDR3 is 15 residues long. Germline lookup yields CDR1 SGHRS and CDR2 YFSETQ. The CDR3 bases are TGCGCCAGCAGCTTGGACAGGGTTTTCCCCGGGGAGCTGTTTTTT. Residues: CASSLDRVFPGELFF. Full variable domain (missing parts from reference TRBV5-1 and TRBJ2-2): KAGVTQTPRYLIKTRGQQVTLSCSPISGHRSVSWYQQTPGQGLQFLFEYFSETQRNKGNFPGRFSGRQFSNSRSEMNVSTLELGDSALYLCASSLDRVFPGELFFGEGSRLTVL.

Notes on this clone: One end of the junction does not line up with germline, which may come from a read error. As DNA, the CDR3 is TGTGCCAGTAGTCTTCAACTAGCCATACATTTT. As protein: CASSLQLAIHF. The chain carries TRBV19 and TRBJ2-3, with D perhaps matching TRBD2 (6 bases). This CDR3 has 11 residues. Germline loops: CDR1 LNHDA, CDR2 SQIVND (reference sequence).

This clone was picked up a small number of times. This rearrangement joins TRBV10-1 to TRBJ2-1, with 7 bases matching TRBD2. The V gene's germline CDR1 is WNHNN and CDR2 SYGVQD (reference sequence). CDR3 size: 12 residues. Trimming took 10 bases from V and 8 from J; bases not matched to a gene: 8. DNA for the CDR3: TGCGCCAACATCTGGGGGGGGGATGAGCAGTTCTTC. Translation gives CANIWGGDEQFF.

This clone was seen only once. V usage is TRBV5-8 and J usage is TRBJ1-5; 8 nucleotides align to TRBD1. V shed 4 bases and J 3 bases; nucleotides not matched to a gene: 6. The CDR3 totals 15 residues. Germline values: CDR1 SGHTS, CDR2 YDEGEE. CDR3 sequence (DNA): TGTGCCAGCAGCATAACAGGGGGTAACAATCAGCCCCAGCATTTT. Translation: CASSITGGNNQPQHF.